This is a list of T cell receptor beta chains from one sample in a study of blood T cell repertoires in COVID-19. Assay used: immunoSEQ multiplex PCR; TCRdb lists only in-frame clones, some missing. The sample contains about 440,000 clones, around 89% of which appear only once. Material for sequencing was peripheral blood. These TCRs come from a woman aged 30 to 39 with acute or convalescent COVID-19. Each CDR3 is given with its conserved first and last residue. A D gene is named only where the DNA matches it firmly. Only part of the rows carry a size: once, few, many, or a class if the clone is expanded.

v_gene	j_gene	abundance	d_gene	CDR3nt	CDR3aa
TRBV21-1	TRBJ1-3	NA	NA	TGTGCCAGCCCGGGGGATGGTGGAAACACCATATATTTT	CASPGDGGNTIYF
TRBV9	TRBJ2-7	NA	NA	TGTGCCAGCAGCCCCCAGGCAGGGGAAGAGCAGTACTTC	CASSPQAGEEQYF
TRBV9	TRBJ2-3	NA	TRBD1	TGTGCCAGCAGCGTAGGAGCGACAGGGGGCCCAGATACGCAGTATTTT	CASSVGATGGPDTQYF
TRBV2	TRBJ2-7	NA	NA	TGTGCCAGTGACACAGAACCATCCTCACACGAGCAGTACTTC	CASDTEPSSHEQYF
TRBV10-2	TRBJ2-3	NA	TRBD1	TGCGCCAGCAGTCTCCGCGGACAGGGGGCGGCAGATACGCAGTATTTT	CASSLRGQGAADTQYF
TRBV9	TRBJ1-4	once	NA	TGTGCCAGCAGCGAGGAGGGCGCTAATGAAAAACTGTTTTTT	CASSEEGANEKLFF
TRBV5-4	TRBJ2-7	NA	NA	TGTGCCAGCAGCTTAGGGGGACGGAGTCTTTACGAGCAGTACTTC	CASSLGGRSLYEQYF
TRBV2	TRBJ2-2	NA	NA	TGTGCCAGCAGGTGGGGAGCGACCGGGGAGCTGTTTTTT	CASRWGATGELFF
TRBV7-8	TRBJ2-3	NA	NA	TGTGCCAGCAGCCTGAGCGGAACTAGCACAGATACGCAGTATTTT	CASSLSGTSTDTQYF
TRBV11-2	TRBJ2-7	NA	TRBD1	TGTGCCAGCAGCTTAGTGACAGGGGGAAACGAGCAGTACTTC	CASSLVTGGNEQYF
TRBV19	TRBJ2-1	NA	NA	TGTGCCAGTAGTATGGTAAAGGGGTCCTACAATGAGCAGTTCTTC	CASSMVKGSYNEQFF
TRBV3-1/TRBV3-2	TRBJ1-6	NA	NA	TGTGCCAGCAGCCAGCTCCCCTCGACGGGGAGGGGGAATTCACCCCTCCACTTT	CASSQLPSTGRGNSPLHF
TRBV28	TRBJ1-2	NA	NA	TGTGCCAGCCACCAGGGGAGCCACTATGGCTACACCTTC	CASHQGSHYGYTF
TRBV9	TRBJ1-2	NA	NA	TGTGCCAGCAGCGTAGCAGGGGATAACTATGGCTACACCTTC	CASSVAGDNYGYTF
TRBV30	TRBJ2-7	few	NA	TGTGCCTGGAGCCCCACTTCGAGCGAGCAGTACTTC	CAWSPTSSEQYF
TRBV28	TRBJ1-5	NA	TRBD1	TGTGCCAGCAGGGGACAGTATAGCAATCAGCCCCAGCATTTT	CASRGQYSNQPQHF
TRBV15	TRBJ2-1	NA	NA	TGTGCCACCAGCAGAACCCAGATCAAGGGGGGGAATGGCCCCTACAATGAGCAGTTCTTC	CATSRTQIKGGNGPYNEQFF
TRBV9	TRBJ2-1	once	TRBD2	TGTGCCAGCAGCCCCCACCCGGTCCCTGGGGGGGGAGAGCAGTTCTTC	CASSPHPVPGGGEQFF
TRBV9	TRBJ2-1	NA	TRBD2	TGTGCCAACACGGGGGGGCGGTTCTACAATGAGCAGTTCTTC	CANTGGRFYNEQFF
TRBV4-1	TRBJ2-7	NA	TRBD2	TGCGCCAGCAGCCATGCCCTAGCGGGGGGAGCGGCCTACGAGCAGTACTTC	CASSHALAGGAAYEQYF
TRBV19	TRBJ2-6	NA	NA	TGTGCCAGTAGCGAGAGCTCTGGGGCCAACGTCCTGACTTTC	CASSESSGANVLTF
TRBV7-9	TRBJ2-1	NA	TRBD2	TGTGCCAGCAGCTCCACCGGGACTAGCCGCAATGAGCAGTTCTTC	CASSSTGTSRNEQFF
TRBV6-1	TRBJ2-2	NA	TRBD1	TGTGCCAGCAGTGACCAGGGGGCGAACACCGGGGAGCTGTTTTTT	CASSDQGANTGELFF
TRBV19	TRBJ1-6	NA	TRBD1	TGTGCCAGTAGTCCCGGGAGGACAGGGGGCAGGTCACCCCTCCACTTT	CASSPGRTGGRSPLHF
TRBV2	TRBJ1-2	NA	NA	TGTGCCAGCAGGCTTACAGGGAGTGGCTACACCTTC	CASRLTGSGYTF
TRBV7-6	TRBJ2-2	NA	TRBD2	TGTGCCAGCAGCCAGACTAGCGGGTTAACCGGGGAGCTGTTTTTT	CASSQTSGLTGELFF
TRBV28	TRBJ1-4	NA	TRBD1	TGTGCCAGCAGTCTTAACCCGGGACAGGGAAACGAAAAACTGTTTTTT	CASSLNPGQGNEKLFF
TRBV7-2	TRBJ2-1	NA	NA	TGTGCCAGCAGCTTAGACAGAAACTACAATGAGCAGTTCTTC	CASSLDRNYNEQFF
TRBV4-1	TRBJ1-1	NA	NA	TGCGCCAGCAGCCAAGATCTGTCGACTGAAGCTTTCTTT	CASSQDLSTEAFF